This entry features one TCR beta chain sequence. Its target is not known. The length of the CDR3 is 14 residues. V lost 0 bases, J lost 6 bases, and 9 bases lay in between. CDR1 is MNHNS and CDR2 is SASEGT in the germline V gene. These data are taken from a study of T cell responses to AZD1222 COVID-19 vaccine. The study's findings and limits: Unmutated variant regions are reportedly the target of nearly half of TCRs that are spike-specific. There were mostly white British donors and more females than males, and clonal diversity was possibly underestimated.

Measured with immunoSEQ multiplex PCR; TCRdb has only the in-frame clones, and not every one. The sample has just over 150,000 clones; roughly nine tenths are singletons. This TCR was sampled from an adult who had recovered from COVID-19. Specimen: peripheral blood, collected after recovery from COVID-19. The chain employs TRBV6-1 and TRBJ1-5, with unresolved D. CDR3 nucleotide sequence: TGTGCCAGCAGTGAAGCGAATAACCTTCAGCCCCAGCATTTT. This translates into CASSEANNLQPQHF.